The 14 T cell receptor beta chains below were found in one sample sequenced in a study of blood T cell repertoires in COVID-19. Sequencing used immunoSEQ multiplex PCR; TCRdb keeps in-frame clones, though not all of them. The sample has around 200,000 clones; roughly 83% are singletons. The specimen sequenced was peripheral blood. The receptors stem from a woman between 40 and 55 years old with COVID-19, enrolled during active disease.

The chain employs TRBV4-1 and TRBJ2-2; 7 nucleotides match TRBD2. Germline lookup yields CDR1 MGHRA and CDR2 YSYEKL. This CDR3 is built from 17 residues. V dropped 1 base and J dropped 4; count of bases not matched to a gene: 9. Written as DNA, the CDR3 is TGCGCCAGCAGCCAAGCCCTAAGTTCGGGGGGCACCGGGGAGCTGTTTTTT. Translating gives CASSQALSSGGTGELFF.

The chain is built from TRBV18 and TRBJ1-2, with no clear D. The germline V and J ends were trimmed by 2 bases and 4 bases, with 11 bases remaining between them. Germline-derived CDR1 and CDR2 are KGHSH and LQKENI. The CDR3 totals 14 residues. The CDR3 spells CASSPERAGYGYTF. CDR3 DNA sequence: TGTGCCAGCTCACCAGAGAGGGCAGGCTATGGCTACACCTTC. Variable domain in full (rest from reference TRBV18 and TRBJ1-2): NAGVMQNPRHLVRRRGQEARLRCSPMKGHSHVYWYRQLPEEGLKFMVYLQKENIIDESGMPKERFSAEFPKEGPSILRIQQVVRGDSAAYFCASSPERAGYGYTFGSGTRLTVV.

In this sample, this clone turned up once. The chain employs TRBV10-3 and TRBJ2-3; D remains ambiguous. Per germline, CDR1 ENHRY and CDR2 SYGVKD. The CDR3 is 13 residues long. Trimming stripped 8 bases from V and 0 bases from J, with 9 bases between. The CDR3 sequence is CAILGSSTDTQYF. DNA of the CDR3: TGTGCCATCTTGGGCAGTAGCACAGATACGCAGTATTTT.

The genes are TRBV7-4 and TRBJ1-4; 8 positions agree with TRBD1. Germline V gene data show CDR1 as SGHVT and CDR2 as SQSDAQ. The CDR3 totals 17 residues. The V and J ends lost 3 bases and 4 bases, in that order; junction bases with no gene match: 10. DNA for the CDR3: TGTGCCAGCAGCTTTCGGGACAGGTTCCTCTTTAATGAAAAACTGTTTTTT. This encodes CASSFRDRFLFNEKLFF. The variable domain in full, completed from reference TRBV7-4 and TRBJ1-4, reads GAGVSQSPRYKVAKRGRDVALRCDSISGHVTLYWYRQTLGQGSEVLTYSQSDAQRDKSGRPSGRFSAERPERSVSTLKIQRTEQGDSAVYLCASSFRDRFLFNEKLFFGSGTQLSVL.

The chain couples TRBV5-1 to TRBJ1-2; TRBD1 matches 9 bases. V trimming: 8 bases; J trimming: 6 bases; junction bases outside the gene matches: 14. Germline V lookup: CDR1 SGHRS, CDR2 YFSETQ. This CDR3 spans 15 amino acids. The CDR3 sequence is CASGPIQGARNGYTF. CDR3 bases: TGCGCCAGTGGACCCATACAGGGGGCGCGCAATGGCTACACCTTC.

This clone was seen many times. The chain carries TRBV28 and TRBJ2-6, with 8 bases fitting TRBD2. Per the germline V gene, CDR1 is MDHEN and CDR2 is SYDVKM. V gave up 2 bases and J gave up 0 bases; unmatched junction bases: 0. The CDR3 loop spans 16 amino acids. The CDR3 nucleotides are TGTGCCAGCAGTTTACGGGGGGGCTCTGGGGCCAACGTCCTGACTTTC. Translation: CASSLRGGSGANVLTF.

The chain recombines TRBV10-1 with TRBJ2-2; the match to TRBD1 covers 9 bases. Per germline, CDR1 WNHNN and CDR2 SYGVQD (reference sequence). V gave up 6 bases and J gave up 6 bases; unmatched junction bases: 5. This CDR3 region has 14 residues. The CDR3 here is CASRPGQGPGELFF. The DNA of the CDR3 is TGCGCCAGCAGACCCGGACAGGGGCCCGGGGAGCTGTTTTTT.

J is TRBJ2-1 and V is TRBV7-8, with TRBD1 matching 10 bases. Germline CDR1 and CDR2: SGHVS and FQNEAQ. J was trimmed by 6 bases and V by 5 bases; bases with no gene match: 22. This CDR3 is built from 20 residues. As DNA, the CDR3 is TGTGCCAGCAGCCAAACAAGGACAGGGGGGCTTTTTTTATTTTTCAATGAGCAGTTCTTC. Protein: CASSQTRTGGLFLFFNEQFF.

The rearrangement joins TRBV19 to TRBJ2-7, with 8 bases fitting TRBD1. CDR3 size: 13 residues. V lost 6 bases to trimming and J lost 6 bases; unmatched junction nucleotides: 7. Per the germline V gene, CDR1 is LNHDA and CDR2 is SQIVND (reference sequence). The CDR3 sequence: CASSQGASGEQYF. The CDR3 bases are TGTGCCAGTAGCCAGGGGGCGTCGGGCGAGCAGTACTTC. The full variable domain, in which reference TRBV19 and TRBJ2-7 provide the parts outside the CDR3, is DGGITQSPKYLFRKEGQNVTLSCEQNLNHDAMYWYRQDPGQGLRLIYYSQIVNDFQKGDIAEGYSVSREKKESFPLTVTSAQKNPTAFYLCASSQGASGEQYFGPGTRLTVT.

This clone was recorded a few times. The chain links TRBV2 to TRBJ2-7; a possible D gene is TRBD2 (6 bases). CDR3 length: 15 amino acids. Trimming left V 5 bases short and J 1 base short, with 15 bases between. Germline values: CDR1 SNHLY, CDR2 FYNNEI. The CDR3 here is CASSSLGGRSYEQYF. The CDR3 nucleotides are TGTGCCAGCAGTAGCCTCGGGGGACGTTCCTACGAGCAGTACTTC.

This rearrangement joins TRBV19 to TRBJ1-1; D uncertain. CDR3 size: 13 residues. Germline V gene sequence: CDR1 LNHDA, CDR2 SQIVND (reference sequence). Trimming removed 7 bases from V and 1 base from J, with 10 bases in between. The CDR3 spells CASNFSPNTEAFF. The CDR3 DNA sequence: TGTGCCAGTAACTTTTCCCCGAACACTGAAGCTTTCTTT.

The chain is built from TRBV6-4 and TRBJ1-1; the D gene is possibly TRBD1 (5 bases). The V gene's germline CDR1 is MRHNA and CDR2 SNTAGT. With 7 bases removed from V and 2 bases from J, the gap between germline ends came to 14 bases. This CDR3 has 14 amino acids. In nucleotides, the CDR3 is TGTGCCAGCATGGCCGGGGGAGGAAACACTGAAGCTTTCTTT. As protein: CASMAGGGNTEAFF.

This sequence joins TRBV9 and TRBJ2-2; D is perhaps TRBD1 (6 bases). The V gene lost 0 bases and the J gene lost 7 bases, with 13 bases spanning the gap. Germline CDR1 SGDLS, CDR2 YYNGEE. This CDR3 comprises 15 residues. CDR3 sequence reads: CASSVDQGIGGELFF. CDR3 sequence (DNA): TGTGCCAGCAGCGTAGACCAGGGGATAGGCGGGGAGCTGTTTTTT.

The CDR3 nucleotides read TGTGCCAGCATTTTGACTAGCGGGAGTCGCAATGAGCAGTTCTTC. It translates to CASILTSGSRNEQFF. The chain has TRBV28 and TRBJ2-1; 12 positions match TRBD2. V lost 7 bases, J lost 6 bases, and 7 bases stayed unmatched. Germline V gives CDR1 MDHEN, CDR2 SYDVKM. The CDR3 extends over 15 amino acids.